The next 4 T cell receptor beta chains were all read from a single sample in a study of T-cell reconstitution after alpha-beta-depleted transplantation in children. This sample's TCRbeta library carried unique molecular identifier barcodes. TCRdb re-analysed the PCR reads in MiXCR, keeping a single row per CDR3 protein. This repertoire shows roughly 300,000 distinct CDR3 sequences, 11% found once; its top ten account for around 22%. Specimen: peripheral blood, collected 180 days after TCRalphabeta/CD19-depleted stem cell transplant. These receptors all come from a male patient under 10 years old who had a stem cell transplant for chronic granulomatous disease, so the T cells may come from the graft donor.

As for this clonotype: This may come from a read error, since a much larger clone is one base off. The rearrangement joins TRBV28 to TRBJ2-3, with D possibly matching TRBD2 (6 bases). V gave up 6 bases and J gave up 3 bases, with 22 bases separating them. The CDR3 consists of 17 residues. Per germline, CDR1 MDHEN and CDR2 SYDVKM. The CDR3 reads CASSLALLSGVTDTQYF. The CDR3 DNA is TGTGCCAGCAGCCTGGCCTTGCTATCGGGAGTAACAGATACGCAGTATTTT.

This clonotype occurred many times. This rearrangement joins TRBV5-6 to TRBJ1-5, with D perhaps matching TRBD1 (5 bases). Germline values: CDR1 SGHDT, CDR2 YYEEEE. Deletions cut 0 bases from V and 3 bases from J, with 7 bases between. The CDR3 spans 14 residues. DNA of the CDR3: TGTGCCAGCAGCTTGGTAGGGGTCAATCAGCCCCAGCATTTT. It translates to CASSLVGVNQPQHF. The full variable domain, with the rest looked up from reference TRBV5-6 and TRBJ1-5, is DAGVTQSPTHLIKTRGQQVTLRCSPKSGHDTVSWYQQALGQGPQFIFQYYEEEERQRGNFPDRFSGHQFPNYSSELNVNALLLGDSALYLCASSLVGVNQPQHFGDGTRLSIL.

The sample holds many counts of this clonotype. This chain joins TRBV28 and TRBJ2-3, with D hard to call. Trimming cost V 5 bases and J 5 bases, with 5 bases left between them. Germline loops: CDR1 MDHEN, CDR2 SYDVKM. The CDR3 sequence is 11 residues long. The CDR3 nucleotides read TGTGCCAGCAGTCTTAGAGATACGCAGTATTTT. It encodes CASSLRDTQYF.

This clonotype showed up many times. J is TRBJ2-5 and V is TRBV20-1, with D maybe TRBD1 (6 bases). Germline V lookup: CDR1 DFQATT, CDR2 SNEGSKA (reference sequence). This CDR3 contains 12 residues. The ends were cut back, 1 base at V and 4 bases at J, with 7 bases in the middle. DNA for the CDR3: TGCAGTGCTAGAGCAGGGGCAGAGACCCAGTACTTC. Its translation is CSARAGAETQYF.